Each of the 23 T cell receptor beta chains below was sequenced from the same sample in a study of cytomegalovirus exposure and HLA in healthy donors. The PCR employed 60 Vbeta primers together with 13 Jbeta primers. This table comes from immunoSEQ multiplex PCR, and its TCRdb copy is limited to in-frame clones, with some not included. The repertoire holds approximately 200,000 clones, 65% to 85% seen once, with roughly 1.6% in the top ten. Source material: PBMCs. The origin of the receptors is a woman aged 18-35 years in good health and CMV-seronegative.

This clone showed up just once. The chain has TRBV7-3 and TRBJ1-1, with 9 bases aligning to TRBD1. Germline V gene data show CDR1 as SGHTA and CDR2 as FQGTGA. This CDR3 comprises 16 residues. V lost 5 bases to trimming and J lost 4 bases; unmatched junction nucleotides: 11. CDR3 sequence (DNA): TGTGCCAGCAGCCCAGGACAGGGGATAGGGGTCACTGAAGCTTTCTTT. Amino acid sequence: CASSPGQGIGVTEAFF.

The gene calls are TRBV25-1 and TRBJ2-7; no definite D call. This CDR3 spans 13 amino acids. Trimming took off 3 bases at V and 7 bases at J, with 13 bases between the two ends. Germline V gene data show CDR1 as MGHDK and CDR2 as SYGVNS. This CDR3 is CASSDGPQGEQYF. The DNA of the CDR3 is TGTGCCAGCAGTGATGGGCCCCAAGGAGAGCAGTACTTC.

As DNA, the CDR3 is TGTGCCAGCACCAGGCTCACTGAAGCTTTCTTT. The encoded protein is CASTRLTEAFF. V is TRBV19 and J is TRBJ1-1; D unresolved. The germline V gene has CDR1 LNHDA and CDR2 SQIVND (reference sequence). Trimming left V 9 bases short and J 4 bases short, with 9 bases between. The CDR3 is made up of 11 amino acids.

The chain employs TRBV19 and TRBJ2-3, with TRBD2 identical over 9 bases. The J segment lost 8 bases and the V segment lost 3 bases, leaving 15 bases of the junction unmatched. Germline assignment: CDR1 LNHDA and CDR2 SQIVND (reference sequence). The CDR3 covers 17 residues. In DNA, the CDR3 is TGTGCCAGTAGTATCCCGGGCAGCGGGGGGCCCCTTCCTACGCAGTATTTT. Translating gives CASSIPGSGGPLPTQYF.

The gene calls are TRBV5-6 and TRBJ2-2, with D possibly being TRBD1 (5 bases). Trimming took 0 bases from V and 5 from J, leaving 17 bases between them. In germline, CDR1 is SGHDT, CDR2 YYEEEE. The CDR3 covers 17 residues. CDR3 loop: CASSLVTGRVLTGELFF. The CDR3 nucleotides are TGTGCCAGCAGCTTGGTTACAGGTCGGGTCTTGACCGGGGAGCTGTTTTTT.

The chain links TRBV6-6 to TRBJ2-3; D not resolved. The germline CDR1 and CDR2 sequences are MNHNY and SVGAGI (reference sequence). V was trimmed by 7 bases and J by 1 base, leaving 15 bases between them. The CDR3 extends over 15 amino acids. The CDR3 reads CASTTPPVGTDTQYF. The CDR3 nucleotides read TGTGCCAGCACCACCCCCCCAGTGGGCACAGATACGCAGTATTTT.

The chain links TRBV27 to TRBJ2-7, with D tentatively TRBD2 (5 bases). The CDR3 runs to 13 residues. V was clipped by 2 bases and J by 4 bases, with 9 bases between them. In germline, CDR1 is MNHEY, CDR2 SMNVEV (reference sequence). DNA for the CDR3: TGTGCCAGCAGTTTAATCGGGGAATACGAGCAGTACTTC. Translated: CASSLIGEYEQYF.

The V and J genes are TRBV11-2 and TRBJ2-7, with 9 bases identical to TRBD2. The CDR3 runs 14 residues. Per the germline V gene, CDR1 is SGHAT and CDR2 is FQNNGV. The J segment lost 3 bases and the V segment lost 5 bases, leaving 5 bases of the junction unmatched. The CDR3 is CASSRTSASYEQYF. The CDR3 DNA follows: TGTGCCAGCAGCCGGACTAGCGCGAGCTACGAGCAGTACTTC.

The V and J genes are TRBV18 and TRBJ1-4, with TRBD1 identical over 8 bases. The CDR3 covers 15 residues. CDR1 KGHSH and CDR2 LQKENI come from the germline V gene. V was clipped by 4 bases and J by 7 bases; unmatched bases: 8. CDR3 in amino acids: CASSRATGGGEKLFF. CDR3 nucleotides: TGTGCCAGCTCACGCGCCACAGGGGGAGGTGAAAAACTGTTTTTT.

This clone was recorded once. V usage is TRBV7-9 and J usage is TRBJ1-1; D might be TRBD1 (6 bases). V lost 0 bases and J lost 1, with 18 bases in between. Germline CDR1 SEHNR, CDR2 FQNEAQ (reference sequence). The CDR3 covers 18 residues. The CDR3 nucleotides read TGTGCCAGCAGCTTAGCACGACAGGTGGTCTGGGGGAACACTGAAGCTTTCTTT. It yields the protein CASSLARQVVWGNTEAFF. Full variable domain (rest looked up from reference TRBV7-9 and TRBJ1-1): DTGVSQNPRHKITKRGQNVTFRCDPISEHNRLYWYRQTLGQGPEFLTYFQNEAQLEKSRLLSDRFSAERPKGSFSTLEIQRTEQGDSAMYLCASSLARQVVWGNTEAFFGQGTRLTVV.

The chain joins TRBV10-2 to TRBJ2-5; a weak D match, TRBD2 (6 bases). CDR3 length: 16 residues. Trimming pared 5 bases from V and 1 base from J, leaving 17 bases between. Germline loops: CDR1 WSHSY, CDR2 SAAADI. The DNA for the CDR3 is TGCGCCAGCAGTAAAAAGGGACTCGATCCCCAAGAGACCCAGTACTTC. This sequence encodes CASSKKGLDPQETQYF.

V usage is TRBV4-3 and J usage is TRBJ2-7; 8 nucleotides line up with TRBD1. V lost 1 base, J lost 6 bases, and 5 bases stayed unmatched. Per the germline V gene, CDR1 is LGHNA and CDR2 is YSLEER. CDR3 length: 14 amino acids. This CDR3 reads CASSQGTGSPEQYF. CDR3 DNA: TGCGCCAGCAGCCAAGGGACAGGGTCTCCCGAGCAGTACTTC.

The rearrangement uses TRBV27 and TRBJ2-3; 8 bases match TRBD2. Germline assignment: CDR1 MNHEY and CDR2 SMNVEV (reference sequence). CDR3 length: 17 residues. The J segment lost 2 bases and the V segment lost 8 bases, leaving 15 bases of the junction unmatched. CDR3 DNA: TGTGCCAGCGAGGCCTTGGGCGGGGGGAAAAACACAGATACGCAGTATTTT. Translation: CASEALGGGKNTDTQYF.

The rearrangement joins TRBV6-1 to TRBJ2-5; weak D call: TRBD1 (5 bases). The V gene's germline CDR1 is MNHNS and CDR2 SASEGT. The V end was cut by 3 bases, the J end by 4 bases, with 15 bases between. The CDR3 contains 15 residues. The CDR3 DNA sequence: TGTGCCAGCAGTGAGTTACCAGGGTCGGTAGAGACCCAGTACTTC. Translating it yields CASSELPGSVETQYF.

The chain has TRBV13 and TRBJ2-1; the match to TRBD2 covers 11 bases. CDR1 is PRHDT and CDR2 is FYEKMQ in the germline V gene (reference sequence). CDR3 length: 15 residues. V was pared by 5 bases and J by 5 bases, with 5 bases of the junction left unmatched. CDR3 bases: TGTGCCAGCAGCGCCGGGACTAGCGGCCACAATGAGCAGTTCTTC. Amino acid sequence: CASSAGTSGHNEQFF. The full variable domain, rest sourced from reference TRBV13 and TRBJ2-1, is AAGVIQSPRHLIKEKRETATLKCYPIPRHDTVYWYQQGPGQDPQFLISFYEKMQSDKGSIPDRFSAQQFSDYHSELNMSSLELGDSALYFCASSAGTSGHNEQFFGPGTRLTVL.

A few counts support this clone. CDR3 sequence: CASSRGQGGTYEQYF. The CDR3 region has the DNA TGTGCCAGCAGCCGCGGACAGGGGGGGACCTACGAGCAGTACTTC. The chain links TRBV7-8 to TRBJ2-7; 10 nucleotides align to TRBD1. The germline V gene has CDR1 SGHVS and CDR2 FQNEAQ. The ends lost 5 bases at V and 2 bases at J; junction bases unmatched: 6. CDR3 size: 15 residues.

The chain employs TRBV7-9 and TRBJ1-3, with 9 positions matching TRBD1. The ends lost 5 bases at V and 0 bases at J; junction bases unmatched: 5. Looked up from germline, CDR1 is SEHNR and CDR2 is FQNEAQ (reference sequence). CDR3 length equals 16 residues. In nucleotides, the CDR3 is TGTGCCAGCAGCGGACAGGGGTACCTCTCTGGAAACACCATATATTTT. Translated, it gives CASSGQGYLSGNTIYF.

V is TRBV19 and J is TRBJ2-3; 8 bases match TRBD1. Per the germline V gene, CDR1 is LNHDA and CDR2 is SQIVND (reference sequence). V trimming: 0 bases; J trimming: 2 bases; junction bases outside the gene matches: 4. CDR3 size: 16 residues. The CDR3 sequence: CASSIDGDRITDTQYF. The CDR3 bases are TGTGCCAGTAGTATAGACGGGGACAGGATCACAGATACGCAGTATTTT.

As regards this clone: Here the CDR3 omits its conserved ending phenylalanine or tryptophan, so a read error is the likely source. J is TRBJ1-5 and V is TRBV6-5, with D tentatively TRBD1 (5 bases). Per germline, CDR1 MNHEY and CDR2 SVGAGI. The CDR3 sequence is 14 residues long. With 2 bases removed from V and 3 bases from J, the gap between germline ends came to 8 bases. Written as DNA, the CDR3 is TGTGCCAGCAGTTACCAGGGCGTCAATCAGCCCCAGCATCTT. As protein: CASSYQGVNQPQHL.

V usage is TRBV27 and J usage is TRBJ2-1; 9 bases align to TRBD1. The CDR3 has 15 residues. The V and J ends lost 2 bases and 6 bases, in that order; junction bases with no gene match: 5. Germline values: CDR1 MNHEY, CDR2 SMNVEV (reference sequence). The CDR3 DNA is TGTGCCAGCAGTTTAACAGGGGGCACTGGCAATGAGCAGTTCTTC. Its protein is CASSLTGGTGNEQFF.

The rearrangement links TRBV30 to TRBJ1-6; possibly TRBD1 for D (5 bases). Germline-derived CDR1 and CDR2 are GTSNPN and SVGIG (reference sequence). This CDR3 contains 12 residues. V lost 5 bases, J lost 6 bases, and 8 bases lay in between. CDR3 bases: TGTGCCTGGCAGGGTGGTAATTCACCCCTCCACTTT. It codes for CAWQGGNSPLHF.

The chain links TRBV4-1 to TRBJ2-2; D might be TRBD1 (6 bases). CDR1 is MGHRA and CDR2 is YSYEKL in the germline V gene. This CDR3 has 16 residues. Trimming left V 4 bases short and J 1 base short, with 13 bases between. The CDR3 region is CASSPEGTLNTGELFF. The DNA of the CDR3 is TGCGCCAGCAGCCCCGAGGGGACACTGAACACCGGGGAGCTGTTTTTT.

The chain combines TRBV6-5 with TRBJ2-2, with D tentatively TRBD1 (6 bases). The CDR3 is 13 residues long. V gave up 6 bases and J gave up 6 bases, with 11 bases separating them. Germline V gene data show CDR1 as MNHEY and CDR2 as SVGAGI. The CDR3 nucleotides read TGTGCCAGCAGACAGGGCCAGGCCGGGGAGCTGTTTTTT. Protein sequence: CASRQGQAGELFF.